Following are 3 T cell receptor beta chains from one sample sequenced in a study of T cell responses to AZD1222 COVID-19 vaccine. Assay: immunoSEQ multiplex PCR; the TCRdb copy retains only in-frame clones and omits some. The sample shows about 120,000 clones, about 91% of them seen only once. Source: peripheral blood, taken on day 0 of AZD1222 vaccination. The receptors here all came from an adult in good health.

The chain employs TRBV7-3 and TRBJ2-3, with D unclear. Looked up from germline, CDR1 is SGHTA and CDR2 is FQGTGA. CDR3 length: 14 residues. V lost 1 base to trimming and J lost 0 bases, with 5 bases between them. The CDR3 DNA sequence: TGTGCCAGCAGCTTAAGGATGAGCACAGATACGCAGTATTTT. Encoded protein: CASSLRMSTDTQYF.

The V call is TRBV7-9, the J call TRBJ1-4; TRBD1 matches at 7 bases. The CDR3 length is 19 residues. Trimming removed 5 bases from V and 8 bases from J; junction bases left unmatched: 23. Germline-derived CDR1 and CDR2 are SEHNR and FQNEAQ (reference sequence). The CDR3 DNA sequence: TGTGCCAGCAGCCCCCCCTCTAGGGGGCGTGTAAGTCTTAAGGAAAAACTGTTTTTT. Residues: CASSPPSRGRVSLKEKLFF.

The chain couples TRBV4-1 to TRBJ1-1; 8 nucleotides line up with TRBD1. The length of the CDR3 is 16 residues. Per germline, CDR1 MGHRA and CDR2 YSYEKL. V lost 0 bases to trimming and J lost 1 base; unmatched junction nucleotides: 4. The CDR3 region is CASSQDPGTGNTEAFF. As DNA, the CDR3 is TGCGCCAGCAGCCAAGACCCCGGGACAGGGAACACTGAAGCTTTCTTT.